This passage covers 9 T cell receptor beta chains from one sample sequenced in a study of blood T cell repertoires in COVID-19. Sequencing was performed with immunoSEQ multiplex PCR; in TCRdb, only in-frame clones are kept and a portion is missing. This table has around 700,000 clones, around 89% appearing once. Source material: peripheral blood. The receptors derive from a woman under 30 with acute or convalescent COVID-19.

The genes are TRBV28 and TRBJ2-1; 7 bases agree with TRBD2. The CDR3 consists of 14 residues. After removal of 3 bases from V and 2 bases from J, the junction contained 1 base not matched to a gene. CDR1 MDHEN and CDR2 SYDVKM come from the germline V gene. The CDR3 sequence: CASSLGGTYNEQFF. The CDR3 coding sequence is TGTGCCAGCAGTTTGGGGGGGACCTACAATGAGCAGTTCTTC.

This clone was found once. The chain employs TRBV6-5 and TRBJ1-1, with D possibly TRBD1 on 5 matching bases. V lost 6 bases to trimming and J lost 8 bases, with 13 bases between them. The CDR3 consists of 12 residues. Germline CDR1 MNHEY, CDR2 SVGAGI. CDR3: CASSPGGLEAFF. In nucleotides, the CDR3 is TGTGCCAGCAGCCCGGGGGGTCTAGAAGCTTTCTTT.

The V call is TRBV11-2, the J call TRBJ2-1; D unclear. CDR1 and CDR2 (germline): SGHAT, FQNNGV. The CDR3 consists of 12 residues. V was shortened by 1 base and J by 8 bases, with 6 bases between the two germline ends. DNA of the CDR3: TGTGCCAGCAGCTTAGCACTTGATGAGCAGTTCTTC. Translated, it gives CASSLALDEQFF. Full variable domain (remainder filled in from reference TRBV11-2 and TRBJ2-1): EAGVAQSPRYKIIEKRQSVAFWCNPISGHATLYWYQQILGQGPKLLIQFQNNGVVDDSQLPKDRFSAERLKGVDSTLKIQPAKLEDSAVYLCASSLALDEQFFGPGTRLTVL.

This clone appeared once. J is TRBJ1-1 and V is TRBV11-1; TRBD1 agrees at 8 bases. Germline values: CDR1 SGHAT, CDR2 FQDESV (reference sequence). The CDR3 is 15 residues long. Unmatched junction bases numbered 9, after V lost 7 bases and J lost 2 bases. The CDR3: CASTARDRGNTEAFF. The CDR3 DNA follows: TGTGCCAGCACCGCCCGTGACAGGGGAAACACTGAAGCTTTCTTT. Using reference TRBV11-1 and TRBJ1-1 for the parts outside the CDR3, the full variable domain is EAEVAQSPRYKITEKSQAVAFWCDPISGHATLYWYRQILGQGPELLVQFQDESVVDDSQLPKDRFSAERLKGVDSTLKIQPAELGDSAMYLCASTARDRGNTEAFFGQGTRLTVV.

J is TRBJ1-1 and V is TRBV25-1, with TRBD1 as a possible D gene (6 bases). The CDR3 has 12 residues. Looked up from germline, CDR1 is MGHDK and CDR2 is SYGVNS. The V end was cut by 10 bases, the J end by 9 bases, with 18 bases between. CDR3: CATSLDSLQAFF. The CDR3 coding sequence is TGTGCCACCTCCTTGGACAGTCTACAAGCTTTCTTT.

CDR3 in amino acids: CASSLYRAEAFF. CDR3 DNA sequence: TGTGCCAGCAGTTTATACAGGGCTGAAGCTTTCTTT. V gene TRBV12-3 or TRBV12-4 combines with J gene TRBJ1-1, with a possible D match to TRBD1 (6 bases). This CDR3 contains 12 residues. The V and J ends lost 2 bases and 6 bases respectively, with 7 bases between them.

This clone was observed a single time. This chain connects TRBV30 to TRBJ1-3; D not resolved. The ends were cut back, 2 bases at V and 0 bases at J, with 11 bases in the middle. Germline V gives CDR1 GTSNPN, CDR2 SVGIG (reference sequence). CDR3 length equals 15 residues. The CDR3: CAWSPQVPSGNTIYF. CDR3 nucleotide sequence: TGTGCCTGGAGTCCGCAGGTTCCCTCTGGAAACACCATATATTTT.

The chain employs TRBV7-9 and TRBJ1-2; D remains unclear. CDR3 length: 13 amino acids. V was pared by 5 bases and J by 8 bases, with 15 bases between. Germline assignment: CDR1 SEHNR and CDR2 FQNEAQ (reference sequence). The CDR3 spells CASSPGLPGGYTF. CDR3 nucleotide sequence: TGTGCCAGCAGCCCAGGACTACCCGGGGGCTACACCTTC.

In this sample, this clone turned up once. The chain recombines TRBV11-2 with TRBJ1-2; 10 bases line up with TRBD1. CDR3 length: 14 amino acids. Trimming cost V 5 bases and J 4 bases; bases outside gene matches: 4. CDR1 and CDR2 (germline): SGHAT, FQNNGV. The CDR3 here is CASSPTGGTYGYTF. As DNA, the CDR3 is TGTGCCAGCAGCCCGACAGGGGGCACCTATGGCTACACCTTC.